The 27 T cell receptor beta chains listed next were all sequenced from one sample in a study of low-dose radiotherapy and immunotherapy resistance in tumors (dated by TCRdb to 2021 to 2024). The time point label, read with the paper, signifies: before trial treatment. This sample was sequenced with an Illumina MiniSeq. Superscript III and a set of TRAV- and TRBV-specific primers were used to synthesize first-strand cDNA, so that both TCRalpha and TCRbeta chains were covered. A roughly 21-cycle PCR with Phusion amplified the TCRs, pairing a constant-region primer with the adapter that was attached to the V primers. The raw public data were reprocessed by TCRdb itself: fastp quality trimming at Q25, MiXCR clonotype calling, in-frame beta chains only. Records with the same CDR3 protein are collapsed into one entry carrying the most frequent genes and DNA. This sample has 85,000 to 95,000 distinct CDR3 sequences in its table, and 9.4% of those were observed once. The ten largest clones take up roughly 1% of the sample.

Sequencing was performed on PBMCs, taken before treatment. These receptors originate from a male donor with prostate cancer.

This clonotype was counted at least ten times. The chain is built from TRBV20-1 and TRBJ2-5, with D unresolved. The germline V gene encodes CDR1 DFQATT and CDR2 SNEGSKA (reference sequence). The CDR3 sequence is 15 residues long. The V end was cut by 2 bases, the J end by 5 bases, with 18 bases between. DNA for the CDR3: TGCAGTGCTAGAAGCCACGGGTCTGGCCGGGAGACCCAGTACTTC. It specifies CSARSHGSGRETQYF.

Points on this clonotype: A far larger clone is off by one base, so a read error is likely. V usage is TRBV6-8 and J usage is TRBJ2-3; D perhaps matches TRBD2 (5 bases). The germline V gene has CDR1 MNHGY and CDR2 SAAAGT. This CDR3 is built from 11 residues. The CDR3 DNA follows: TGTGCCAGCAAGGGAGCAGATACGCCGTATTTT. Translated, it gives CASKGADTPYF.

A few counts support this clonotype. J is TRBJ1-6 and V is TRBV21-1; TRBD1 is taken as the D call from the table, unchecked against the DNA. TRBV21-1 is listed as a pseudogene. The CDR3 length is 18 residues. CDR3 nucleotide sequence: TGTGCCAGCAGCAAACCCGACAGGGTATCCTCCTATAATTCACCCCTCCACTTT. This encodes CASSKPDRVSSYNSPLHF.

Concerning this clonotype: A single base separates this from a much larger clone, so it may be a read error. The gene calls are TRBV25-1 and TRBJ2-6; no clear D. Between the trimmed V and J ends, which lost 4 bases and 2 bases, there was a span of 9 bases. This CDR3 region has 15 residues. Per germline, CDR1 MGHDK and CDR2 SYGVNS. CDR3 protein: CASSGVDPGANVLTF. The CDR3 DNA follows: TGTGCCAGCAGTGGGGTCGACCCTGGGGCCAACGTCCTGACTTTC.

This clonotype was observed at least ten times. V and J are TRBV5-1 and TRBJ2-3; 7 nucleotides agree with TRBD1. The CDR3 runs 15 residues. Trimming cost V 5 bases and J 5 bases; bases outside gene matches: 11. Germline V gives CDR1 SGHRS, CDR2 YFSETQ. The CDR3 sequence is CASRTQGISGDTQYF. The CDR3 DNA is TGCGCCAGCAGAACACAGGGGATCTCGGGAGATACGCAGTATTTT.

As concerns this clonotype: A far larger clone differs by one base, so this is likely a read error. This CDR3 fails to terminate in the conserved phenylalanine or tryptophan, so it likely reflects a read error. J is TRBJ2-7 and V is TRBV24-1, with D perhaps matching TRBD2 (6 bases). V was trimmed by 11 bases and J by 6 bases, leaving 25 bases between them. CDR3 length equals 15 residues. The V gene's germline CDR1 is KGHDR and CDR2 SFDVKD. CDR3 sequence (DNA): TGTGCCAGCAGCCCGGCCTTGGAGGGAGCTAGCGAGCAGTACTAC. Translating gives CASSPALEGASEQYY.

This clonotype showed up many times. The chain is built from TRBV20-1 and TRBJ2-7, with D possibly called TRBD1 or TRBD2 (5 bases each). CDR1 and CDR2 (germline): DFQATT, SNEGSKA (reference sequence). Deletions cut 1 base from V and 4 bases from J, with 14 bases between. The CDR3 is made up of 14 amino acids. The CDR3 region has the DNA TGCAGTGCTAGAGGTCCTTCGGGGCTATACGAGCAGTACTTC. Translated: CSARGPSGLYEQYF.

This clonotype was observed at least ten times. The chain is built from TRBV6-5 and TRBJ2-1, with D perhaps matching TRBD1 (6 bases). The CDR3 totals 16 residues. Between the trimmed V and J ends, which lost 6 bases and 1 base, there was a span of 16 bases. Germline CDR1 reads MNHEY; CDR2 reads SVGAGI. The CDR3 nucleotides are TGTGCCAGCAGACACGAGGGACAAGGATCCTACAATGAGCAGTTCTTC. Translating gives CASRHEGQGSYNEQFF.

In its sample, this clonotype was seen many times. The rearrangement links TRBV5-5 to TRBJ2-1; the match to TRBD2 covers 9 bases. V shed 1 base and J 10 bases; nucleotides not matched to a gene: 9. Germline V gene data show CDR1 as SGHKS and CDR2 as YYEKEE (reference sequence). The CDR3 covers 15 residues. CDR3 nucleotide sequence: TGTGCCAGCAGCTTGTGGGTAGCGGGAGTGGGGGAGCAGTTCTTC. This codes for CASSLWVAGVGEQFF.

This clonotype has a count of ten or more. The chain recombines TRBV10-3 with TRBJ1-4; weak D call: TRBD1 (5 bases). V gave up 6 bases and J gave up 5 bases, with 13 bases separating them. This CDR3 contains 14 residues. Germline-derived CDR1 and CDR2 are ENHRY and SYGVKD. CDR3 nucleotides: TGTGCCATCAGGGATGACAGCCCGAATGAAAAACTGTTTTTT. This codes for CAIRDDSPNEKLFF.

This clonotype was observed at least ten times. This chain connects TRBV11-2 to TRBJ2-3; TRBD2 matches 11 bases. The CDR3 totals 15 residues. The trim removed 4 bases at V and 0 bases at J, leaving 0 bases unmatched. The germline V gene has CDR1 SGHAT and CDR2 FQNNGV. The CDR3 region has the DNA TGTGCCAGCAGCTCTAGCGGGAGGAGCACAGATACGCAGTATTTT. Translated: CASSSSGRSTDTQYF.

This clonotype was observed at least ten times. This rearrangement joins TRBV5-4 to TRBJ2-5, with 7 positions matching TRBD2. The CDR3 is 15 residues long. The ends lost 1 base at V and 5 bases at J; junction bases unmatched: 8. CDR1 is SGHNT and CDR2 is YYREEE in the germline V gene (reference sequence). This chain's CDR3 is CASSLLVGGPETQYF. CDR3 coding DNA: TGTGCCAGCAGCTTGTTAGTGGGAGGGCCTGAGACCCAGTACTTC.

The CDR3 sequence is CASSQPTSASEQYF. The CDR3 coding sequence is TGTGCCAGCAGCCAACCGACTAGCGCCTCCGAGCAGTACTTC. This chain uses TRBV3-1 with TRBJ2-7; 8 nucleotides align to TRBD2. V shed 2 bases, J shed 6 bases, and the junction held 6 bases outside the gene matches. The CDR3 has 14 residues. In germline, CDR1 is LGHDT, CDR2 YNNKEL (reference sequence).

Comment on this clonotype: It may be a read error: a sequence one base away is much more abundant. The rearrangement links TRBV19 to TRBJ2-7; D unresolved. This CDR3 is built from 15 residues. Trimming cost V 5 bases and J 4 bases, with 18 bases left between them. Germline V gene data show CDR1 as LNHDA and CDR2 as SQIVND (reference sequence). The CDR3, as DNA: TGTGCCAGTAGTCCTCGATCCGGCTGGGAATACGAGCAGTACTTC. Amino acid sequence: CASSPRSGWEYEQYF.

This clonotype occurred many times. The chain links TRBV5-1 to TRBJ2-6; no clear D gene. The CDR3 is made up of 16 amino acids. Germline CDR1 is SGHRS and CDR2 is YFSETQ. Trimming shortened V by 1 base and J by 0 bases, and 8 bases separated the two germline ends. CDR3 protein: CASSLRDSSGANVLTF. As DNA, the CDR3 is TGCGCCAGCAGCTTGAGGGATTCCTCTGGGGCCAACGTCCTGACTTTC.

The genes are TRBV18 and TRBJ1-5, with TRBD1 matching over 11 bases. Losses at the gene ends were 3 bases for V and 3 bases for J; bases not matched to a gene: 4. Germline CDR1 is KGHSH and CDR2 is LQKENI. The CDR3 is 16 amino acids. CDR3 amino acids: CASSPQGQGDNQPQHF. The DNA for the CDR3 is TGTGCCAGCTCACCTCAGGGACAGGGGGACAATCAGCCCCAGCATTTT.

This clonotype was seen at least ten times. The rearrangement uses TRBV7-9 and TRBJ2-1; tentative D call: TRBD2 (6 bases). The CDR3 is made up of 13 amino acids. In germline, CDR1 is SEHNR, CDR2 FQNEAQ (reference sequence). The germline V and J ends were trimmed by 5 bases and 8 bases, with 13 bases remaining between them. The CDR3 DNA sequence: TGTGCCAGCAGCCAGGCGGGGAGCCATGAGCAGTTCTTC. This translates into CASSQAGSHEQFF.

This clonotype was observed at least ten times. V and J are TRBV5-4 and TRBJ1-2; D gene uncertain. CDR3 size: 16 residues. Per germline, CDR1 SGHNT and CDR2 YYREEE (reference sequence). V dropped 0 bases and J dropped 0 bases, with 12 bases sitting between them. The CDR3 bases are TGTGCCAGCAGCTTGGGGCAGGCGATTACTAACTATGGCTACACCTTC. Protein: CASSLGQAITNYGYTF.

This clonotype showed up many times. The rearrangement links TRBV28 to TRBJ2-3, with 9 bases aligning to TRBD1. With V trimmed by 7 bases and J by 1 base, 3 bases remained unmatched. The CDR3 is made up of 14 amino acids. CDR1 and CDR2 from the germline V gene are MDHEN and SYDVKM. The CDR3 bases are TGTGCCAGCACCCGACAGGGGGGCACAGATACGCAGTATTTT. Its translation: CASTRQGGTDTQYF.

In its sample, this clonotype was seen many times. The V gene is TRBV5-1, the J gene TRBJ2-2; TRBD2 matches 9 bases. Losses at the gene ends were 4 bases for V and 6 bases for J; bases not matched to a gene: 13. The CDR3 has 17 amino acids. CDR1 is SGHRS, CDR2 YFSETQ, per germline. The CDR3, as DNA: TGCGCCAGCAGCCTCAACTCCGGGACTAGCATTCCCGGGGAGCTGTTTTTT. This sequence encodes CASSLNSGTSIPGELFF.

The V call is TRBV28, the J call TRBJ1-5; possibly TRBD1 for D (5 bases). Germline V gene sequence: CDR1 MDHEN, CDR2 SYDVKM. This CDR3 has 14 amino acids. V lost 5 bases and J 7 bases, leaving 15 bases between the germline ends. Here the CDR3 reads CASSLSGKSQPQHF. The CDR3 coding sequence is TGTGCCAGCAGTCTCTCAGGGAAGTCACAGCCCCAGCATTTT.

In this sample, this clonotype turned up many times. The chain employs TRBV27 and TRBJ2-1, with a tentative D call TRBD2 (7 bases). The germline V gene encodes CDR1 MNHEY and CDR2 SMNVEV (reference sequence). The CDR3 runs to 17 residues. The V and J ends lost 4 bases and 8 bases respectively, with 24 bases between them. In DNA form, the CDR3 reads TGTGCCAGCAGTTACACCCCTGGGCAGCCGGGGGGCGATGAGCAGTTCTTC. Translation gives CASSYTPGQPGGDEQFF.

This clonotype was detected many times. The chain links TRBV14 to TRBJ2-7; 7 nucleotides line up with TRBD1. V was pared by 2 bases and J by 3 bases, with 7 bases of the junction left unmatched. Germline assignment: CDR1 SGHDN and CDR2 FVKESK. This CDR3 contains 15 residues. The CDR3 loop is CASSQSRDRYYEQYF. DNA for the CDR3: TGTGCCAGCAGCCAATCTAGGGACAGATACTACGAGCAGTACTTC.

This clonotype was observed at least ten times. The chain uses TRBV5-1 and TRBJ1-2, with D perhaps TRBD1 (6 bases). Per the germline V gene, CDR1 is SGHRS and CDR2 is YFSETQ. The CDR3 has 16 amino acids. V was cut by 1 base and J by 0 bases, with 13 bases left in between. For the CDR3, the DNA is TGCGCCAGCAGCTTGCCCACAGGGCAGTCTAACTATGGCTACACCTTC. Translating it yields CASSLPTGQSNYGYTF.

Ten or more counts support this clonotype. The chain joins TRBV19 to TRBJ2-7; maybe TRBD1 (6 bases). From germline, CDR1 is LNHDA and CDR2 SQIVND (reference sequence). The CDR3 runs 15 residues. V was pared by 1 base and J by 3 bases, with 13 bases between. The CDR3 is CASSIGSRGLYEQYF. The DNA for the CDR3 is TGTGCCAGTAGTATAGGTTCCAGGGGCCTCTACGAGCAGTACTTC.

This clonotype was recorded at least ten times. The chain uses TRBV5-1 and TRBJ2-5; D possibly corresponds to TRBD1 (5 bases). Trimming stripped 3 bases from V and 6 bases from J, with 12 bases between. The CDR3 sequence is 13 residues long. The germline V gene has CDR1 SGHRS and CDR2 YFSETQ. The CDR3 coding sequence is TGCGCCAGCAGCTCCGACAGTCCTAAGACCCAGTACTTC. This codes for CASSSDSPKTQYF.

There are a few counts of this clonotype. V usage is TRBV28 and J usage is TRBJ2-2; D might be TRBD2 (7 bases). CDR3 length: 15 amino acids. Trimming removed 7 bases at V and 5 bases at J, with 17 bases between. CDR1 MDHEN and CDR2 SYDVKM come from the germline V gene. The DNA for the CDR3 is TGTGCCAGCACCCAAGGGGGGGTAAGGACCGGGGAGCTGTTTTTT. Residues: CASTQGGVRTGELFF. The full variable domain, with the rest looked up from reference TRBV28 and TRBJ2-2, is DVKVTQSSRYLVKRTGEKVFLECVQDMDHENMFWYRQDPGLGLRLIYFSYDVKMKEKGDIPEGYSVSREKKERFSLILESASTNQTSMYLCASTQGGVRTGELFFGEGSRLTVL.